This T cell receptor beta chain was recorded in a study of blood T cells in healthy people across ages. A J-beta primer mix and a sample-barcoded 5' primer were used in a second PCR of about 7 to 12 cycles. TCRdb used MiXCR to reprocess the 5' RACE reads, holding one entry per CDR3 protein. The repertoire holds roughly 1,700,000 distinct CDR3 sequences, with 28% as singletons. There are a few counts of this clonotype. The CDR3 is 14 residues long. V shed 3 bases and J shed 5 bases, with 14 bases lying between them. Germline-derived CDR1 and CDR2 are DFQATT and SNEGSKA (reference sequence). Extractions gave at least 5 micrograms of total RNA per sample.

The sequence came from a woman in her thirties in good health. The rearrangement links TRBV20-1 to TRBJ2-1; D is unresolved. The specimen was blood. Here the CDR3 DNA reads TGCAGTGCTAGTCTCTGGCAGACCAACAATGAGCAGTTCTTC. It specifies CSASLWQTNNEQFF.